These 27 T cell receptor beta chains share one sample of origin, sequenced in a study of OX40 agonist ivuxolimab in advanced cancers. Profiled with immunoSEQ multiplex PCR; TCRdb holds only in-frame clones, not every one. The table records 90,000 to 100,000 clones, roughly 80% of them present only once. The starting material was CD4+ or CD8+ T cells sorted from blood, obtained in a trial of the OX40 agonist ivuxolimab. Receptors originate from an adult with an advanced solid tumor such as melanoma, head and neck, liver or kidney cancer.

The rearrangement uses TRBV21-1 and TRBJ1-1. TRBV21-1 is annotated as a pseudogene. The CDR3 extends over 12 amino acids. In DNA, the CDR3 is TGTGCCAGCAGCAGTATGGGCACTGAAGCTTTCTTT. This sequence encodes CASSSMGTEAFF.

The chain joins TRBV7-8 to TRBJ2-7; 8 bases are a match to TRBD2. Germline CDR1 and CDR2: SGHVS and FQNEAQ. The CDR3 runs to 13 residues. J lost 4 bases, V lost 6 bases, and 5 bases had no gene match. This chain's CDR3 is CASRASGSYEQYF. The CDR3 DNA is TGTGCCAGCAGAGCTAGCGGGTCTTACGAGCAGTACTTC.

In its sample, this clone was seen a few times. The genes are TRBV4-1 and TRBJ1-3, with TRBD1 matching over 7 bases. V lost 3 bases and J lost 3; bases outside the gene matches: 8. Germline values: CDR1 MGHRA, CDR2 YSYEKL. The CDR3 is made up of 16 amino acids. The CDR3 sequence: CASSHLYRGGGNTIYF. The DNA for the CDR3 is TGCGCCAGCAGCCACCTCTACAGGGGAGGTGGAAACACCATATATTTT.

The genes are TRBV27 and TRBJ2-3; 12 bases align to TRBD2. V gave up 4 bases and J gave up 1 base; unmatched junction bases: 6. Germline-derived CDR1 and CDR2 are MNHEY and SMNVEV (reference sequence). This CDR3 spans 17 amino acids. Here the CDR3 DNA reads TGTGCCAGCAGTTCCTACCTAGCGGGAGGGGGCACAGATACGCAGTATTTT. Protein product: CASSSYLAGGGTDTQYF.

In this sample, this clone turned up a few times. The chain has TRBV30 and TRBJ1-4; D remains ambiguous. The CDR3 has 15 amino acids. V was shortened by 2 bases and J by 8 bases, with 18 bases between the two germline ends. Germline V gene sequence: CDR1 GTSNPN, CDR2 SVGIG (reference sequence). The DNA of the CDR3 is TGTGCCTGGAGTAACCGGGCCTCAATACGGGAAAAACTGTTTTTT. It codes for CAWSNRASIREKLFF.

In the case of this clone: One end of the junction fails to match germline, which may point to a read error. The chain has TRBV7-9 and TRBJ1-2; 8 nucleotides line up with TRBD1. Germline loops: CDR1 SEHNR, CDR2 FQNEAQ (reference sequence). This CDR3 contains 14 residues. The CDR3: CAGSAGQGFYGYTF. The CDR3 DNA reads TGTGCCGGCAGCGCCGGACAGGGATTCTATGGCTACACCTTC. Using reference TRBV7-9 and TRBJ1-2 for the parts outside the CDR3, the full variable domain is DTGVSQNPRHKITKRGQNVTFRCDPISEHNRLYWYRQTLGQGPEFLTYFQNEAQLEKSRLLSDRFSAERPKGSFSTLEIQRTEQGDSAMYLCAGSAGQGFYGYTFGSGTRLTVV.

In this sample, this clone turned up once. The V gene is TRBV5-1, the J gene TRBJ2-3; no clear D gene. Trimming took 0 bases from V and 5 from J, leaving 10 bases between them. The CDR3 runs 14 residues. Germline assignment: CDR1 SGHRS and CDR2 YFSETQ. The CDR3 coding sequence is TGCGCCAGCAGCTTGGTCGGGTTGGGAGATACGCAGTATTTT. It codes for CASSLVGLGDTQYF.

V and J are TRBV5-1 and TRBJ1-1; D is possibly TRBD1 (5 bases). Looked up from germline, CDR1 is SGHRS and CDR2 is YFSETQ. The CDR3 extends over 12 amino acids. V was pared by 0 bases and J by 12 bases, with 12 bases between. DNA of the CDR3: TGCGCCAGCAGCTTGGTGGCGACAGAACCTTTCTTT. The encoded protein is CASSLVATEPFF.

The chain links TRBV19 to TRBJ1-4; D possibly corresponds to TRBD1 (6 bases). The CDR3 is 13 residues long. Germline CDR1 is LNHDA and CDR2 is SQIVND (reference sequence). Trimming took off 10 bases at V and 0 bases at J, with 9 bases between the two ends. The CDR3 bases are TGTGCCACGGGGGCGGCAACTAATGAAAAACTGTTTTTT. It specifies CATGAATNEKLFF.

In this sample, this clone turned up once. This chain links TRBV7-3 with TRBJ2-6, with a weak D call TRBD2 (5 bases). CDR1 is SGHTA and CDR2 is FQGTGA in the germline V gene. Trimming stripped 5 bases from V and 2 bases from J, with 10 bases between. The CDR3 totals 15 residues. CDR3 residues: CASSRGGPGANVLTF. The CDR3 DNA reads TGTGCCAGCAGCCGAGGAGGACCTGGGGCCAACGTCCTGACTTTC.

The table lists this clone with a count of one. The chain joins TRBV2 to TRBJ2-7; weak D call: TRBD2 (6 bases). Trimming took 7 bases from V and 3 from J, leaving 13 bases between them. The germline CDR1 and CDR2 sequences are SNHLY and FYNNEI. The CDR3 covers 13 residues. The CDR3 nucleotides read TGTGCCAGCAACCGGGACGGGGGCTACGAGCAGTACTTC. This sequence encodes CASNRDGGYEQYF.

The chain is built from TRBV9 and TRBJ2-1; 9 positions match TRBD1. The CDR3 contains 16 residues. Germline loops: CDR1 SGDLS, CDR2 YYNGEE. With V trimmed by 4 bases and J by 4 bases, 9 bases remained unmatched. Written as DNA, the CDR3 is TGTGCCAGCAGCCCCATCGGGACAGGGTTATACAATGAGCAGTTCTTC. As protein: CASSPIGTGLYNEQFF.

V and J are TRBV19 and TRBJ2-7; TRBD2 matches at 10 bases. V dropped 7 bases and J dropped 3; count of bases not matched to a gene: 18. The CDR3 is 18 amino acids. Germline-derived CDR1 and CDR2 are LNHDA and SQIVND (reference sequence). The DNA for the CDR3 is TGTGCCAGTACCCCTCGGGCAGAGAGGACTAGCGGCATCTACGAGCAGTACTTC. It codes for CASTPRAERTSGIYEQYF.

The rearrangement uses TRBV7-3 and TRBJ2-6; D is perhaps TRBD1 or TRBD2 (5 bases each). The CDR3 spans 17 residues. Trimming took 6 bases from V and 1 from J, leaving 16 bases between them. From germline, CDR1 is SGHTA and CDR2 FQGTGA. CDR3 in amino acids: CASRQGFGLSGANVLTF. The CDR3 DNA sequence: TGTGCCAGCAGGCAGGGATTTGGACTGTCTGGGGCCAACGTCCTGACTTTC.

V usage is TRBV4-2 and J usage is TRBJ2-2, with 10 bases matching TRBD2. V trimming: 3 bases; J trimming: 6 bases; junction bases outside the gene matches: 13. This CDR3 is built from 18 residues. Germline lookup yields CDR1 LGHNA and CDR2 YNFKEQ. CDR3 sequence: CASSHLTALAGGAGELFF. The CDR3 nucleotides read TGTGCCAGCAGCCACCTAACCGCTTTAGCGGGAGGCGCCGGGGAGCTGTTTTTT.

V and J are TRBV15 and TRBJ2-7, with D perhaps matching TRBD2 (5 bases). Deletions cut 0 bases from V and 0 bases from J, with 12 bases between. This CDR3 is built from 16 residues. The germline gives CDR1 LNHNV, CDR2 YYDKDF (reference sequence). The CDR3, as DNA: TGTGCCACCAGCAGAGACCAAGGAGGACGCTCCTACGAGCAGTACTTC. It codes for CATSRDQGGRSYEQYF.

The genes are TRBV5-5 and TRBJ2-5; 11 bases map to TRBD2. J was trimmed by 3 bases and V by 5 bases; bases with no gene match: 6. In germline, CDR1 is SGHKS, CDR2 YYEKEE (reference sequence). CDR3 length equals 15 residues. Written as DNA, the CDR3 is TGTGCCAGCAGGGCCGGGACTAGCGGAAAAGAGACCCAGTACTTC. Translation gives CASRAGTSGKETQYF. Variable domain in full (rest from reference TRBV5-5 and TRBJ2-5): DAGVTQSPTHLIKTRGQQVTLRCSPISGHKSVSWYQQVLGQGPQFIFQYYEKEERGRGNFPDRFSARQFPNYSSELNVNALLLGDSALYLCASRAGTSGKETQYFGPGTRLLVL.

The chain combines TRBV5-1 with TRBJ2-1; weak D call: TRBD1 (5 bases). This CDR3 has 16 amino acids. Germline V lookup: CDR1 SGHRS, CDR2 YFSETQ. V dropped 0 bases and J dropped 2 bases, with 12 bases sitting between them. The CDR3 sequence is CASSLATLRAYNEQFF. CDR3 DNA: TGCGCCAGCAGCTTGGCCACGCTCAGGGCCTACAATGAGCAGTTCTTC.

Concerning this clone: Other nucleotide sequences in the sample specify the same CDR3. This chain links TRBV9 with TRBJ2-3; 7 bases are shared with TRBD1. V lost 3 bases and J lost 0; bases outside the gene matches: 4. From germline, CDR1 is SGDLS and CDR2 YYNGEE. This CDR3 spans 15 amino acids. Written as DNA, the CDR3 is TGTGCCAGCAGCGGAACAGGGGCCAGCACAGATACGCAGTATTTT. It translates to CASSGTGASTDTQYF.

The gene calls are TRBV5-6 and TRBJ1-2; D gene unclear. Per the germline V gene, CDR1 is SGHDT and CDR2 is YYEEEE. The CDR3 runs 11 residues. With 4 bases removed from V and 8 bases from J, the gap between germline ends came to 9 bases. The CDR3 sequence is CASSHRRGYTF. CDR3 nucleotides: TGTGCCAGCAGCCACCGAAGAGGCTACACCTTC.

CDR3 nucleotides: TGTGCCAGCAGCCTAAGGACTAGCGGAAGAACATGGGAAGAGACCCAGTACTTC. This codes for CASSLRTSGRTWEETQYF. This chain links TRBV7-7 with TRBJ2-5; 10 positions match TRBD2. V lost 5 bases and J lost 3; bases outside the gene matches: 15. The CDR3 runs 18 residues. The germline CDR1 and CDR2 sequences are SSHAT and FNYEAQ (reference sequence).

The chain joins TRBV28 to TRBJ1-1; no clear D. CDR3 length: 13 residues. The ends were cut back, 4 bases at V and 3 bases at J, with 9 bases in the middle. CDR1 and CDR2 from the germline V gene are MDHEN and SYDVKM. The CDR3 here is CASSSPPDTEAFF. The CDR3 nucleotides read TGTGCCAGCAGTTCACCCCCCGACACTGAAGCTTTCTTT.

The chain has TRBV7-2 and TRBJ1-4; 7 nucleotides match TRBD1. Germline lookup yields CDR1 SGHTA and CDR2 FQGNSA. V lost 4 bases and J lost 14; bases outside the gene matches: 19. This CDR3 is built from 16 residues. Here the CDR3 reads CASSSNSGTAMKRLFF. The CDR3 DNA sequence: TGTGCCAGCAGCTCAAACTCCGGGACAGCGATGAAAAGGCTGTTTTTT.

This sequence joins TRBV15 and TRBJ1-5; no definite D call. V dropped 3 bases and J dropped 6 bases, with 15 bases sitting between them. The CDR3 is made up of 15 amino acids. Germline lookup yields CDR1 LNHNV and CDR2 YYDKDF (reference sequence). This CDR3 reads CATSSLGGELQPQHF. The CDR3 nucleotides read TGTGCCACCAGCAGTTTGGGTGGGGAGCTTCAGCCCCAGCATTTT.

This clone appeared a single time. As DNA, the CDR3 is TGTGCCAGCAGTTATGGGGGGGTGAACACTGAAGCTTTCTTT. Translating gives CASSYGGVNTEAFF. This chain links TRBV6-6 with TRBJ1-1, with D possibly matching TRBD1 (5 bases). The V end lost 3 bases, the J end lost 0 bases, and 8 bases lay between the germline ends. CDR1 and CDR2 from the germline V gene are MNHNY and SVGAGI (reference sequence). This CDR3 contains 14 residues.

This chain links TRBV4-3 with TRBJ1-3; the D gene is possibly TRBD1 (6 bases). This CDR3 spans 14 amino acids. The germline V gene encodes CDR1 LGHNA and CDR2 YSLEER. V dropped 1 base and J dropped 7 bases, with 11 bases sitting between them. The CDR3 sequence: CASSQVGGRNTIYF. The CDR3 coding sequence is TGCGCCAGCAGCCAAGTTGGGGGGCGGAACACCATATATTTT.

CDR3 DNA: TGCGCCAGCAGCCGAGCAGGGGGCAATGAGCAGTTCTTC. Protein: CASSRAGGNEQFF. This rearrangement joins TRBV4-1 to TRBJ2-1; TRBD1 matches at 7 bases. CDR3 size: 13 residues. Germline V gives CDR1 MGHRA, CDR2 YSYEKL. The ends lost 4 bases at V and 6 bases at J; junction bases unmatched: 3.